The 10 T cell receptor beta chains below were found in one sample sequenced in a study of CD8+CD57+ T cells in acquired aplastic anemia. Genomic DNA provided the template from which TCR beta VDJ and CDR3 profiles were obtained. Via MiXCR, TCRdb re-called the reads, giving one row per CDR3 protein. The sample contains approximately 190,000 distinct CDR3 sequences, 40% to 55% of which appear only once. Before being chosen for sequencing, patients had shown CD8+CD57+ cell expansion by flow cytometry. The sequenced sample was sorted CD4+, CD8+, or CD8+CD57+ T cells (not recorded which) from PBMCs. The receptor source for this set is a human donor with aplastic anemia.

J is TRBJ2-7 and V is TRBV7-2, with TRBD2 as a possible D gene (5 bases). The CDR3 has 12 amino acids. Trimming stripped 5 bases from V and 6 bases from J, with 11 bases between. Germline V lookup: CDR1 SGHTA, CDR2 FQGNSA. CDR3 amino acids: CASSQRRGEQYF. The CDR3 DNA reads TGTGCCAGCAGCCAGCGACGGGGCGAGCAGTACTTC.

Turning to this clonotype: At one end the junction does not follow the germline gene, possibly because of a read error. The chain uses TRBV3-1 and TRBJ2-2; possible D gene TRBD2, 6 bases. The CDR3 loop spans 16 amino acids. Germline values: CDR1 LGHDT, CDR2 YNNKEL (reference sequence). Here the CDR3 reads CASSHHGGFSDGGLFF. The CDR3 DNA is TGTGCCAGCAGCCATCACGGGGGATTTTCGGACGGGGGGCTGTTTTTT.

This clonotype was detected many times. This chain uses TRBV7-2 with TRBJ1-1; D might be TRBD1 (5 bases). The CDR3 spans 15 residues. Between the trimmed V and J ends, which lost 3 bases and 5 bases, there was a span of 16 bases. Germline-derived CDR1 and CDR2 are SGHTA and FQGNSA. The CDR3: CASSFVHGGGTEAFF. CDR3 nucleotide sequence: TGTGCCAGCAGCTTCGTACACGGGGGGGGGACTGAAGCTTTCTTT. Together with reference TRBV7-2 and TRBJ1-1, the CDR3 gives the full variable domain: GAGVSQSPSNKVTEKGKDVELRCDPISGHTALYWYRQSLGQGLEFLIYFQGNSAPDKSGLPSDRFSAERTGGSVSTLTIQRTQQEDSAVYLCASSFVHGGGTEAFFGQGTRLTVV.

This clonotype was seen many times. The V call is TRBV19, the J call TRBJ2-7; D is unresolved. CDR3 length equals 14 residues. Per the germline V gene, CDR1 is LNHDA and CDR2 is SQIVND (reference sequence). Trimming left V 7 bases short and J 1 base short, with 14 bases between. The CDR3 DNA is TGTGCCAGTAAACTGGATCCGCCGTCCTACGAGCAGTACTTC. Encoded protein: CASKLDPPSYEQYF.

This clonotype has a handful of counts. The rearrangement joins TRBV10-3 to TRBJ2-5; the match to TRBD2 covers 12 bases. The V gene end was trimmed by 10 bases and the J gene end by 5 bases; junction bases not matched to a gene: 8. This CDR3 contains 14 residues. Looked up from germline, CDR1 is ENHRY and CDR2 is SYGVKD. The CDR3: CATGLAGQGETQYF. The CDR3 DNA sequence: TGTGCCACAGGACTAGCGGGGCAGGGGGAGACCCAGTACTTC.

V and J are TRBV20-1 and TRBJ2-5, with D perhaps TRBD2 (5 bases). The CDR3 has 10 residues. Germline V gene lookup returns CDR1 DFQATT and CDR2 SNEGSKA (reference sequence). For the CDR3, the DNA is TGCAGATCTAGGAGGGAGACCCAGTACTTC. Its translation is CRSRRETQYF.

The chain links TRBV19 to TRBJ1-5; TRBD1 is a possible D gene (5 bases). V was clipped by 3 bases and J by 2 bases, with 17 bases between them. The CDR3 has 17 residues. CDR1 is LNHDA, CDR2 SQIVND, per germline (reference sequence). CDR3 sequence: CASSILLGDGGNQPQHF. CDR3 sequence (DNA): TGTGCCAGTAGTATTTTATTAGGGGACGGAGGCAATCAGCCCCAGCATTTT.

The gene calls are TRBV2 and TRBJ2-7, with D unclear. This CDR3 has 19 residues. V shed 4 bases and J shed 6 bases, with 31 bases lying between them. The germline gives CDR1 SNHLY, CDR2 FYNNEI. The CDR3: CASSGDIRLGITVAREQYF. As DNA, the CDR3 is TGTGCCAGCAGTGGCGATATCCGCCTGGGCATTACAGTGGCGCGCGAGCAGTACTTC.

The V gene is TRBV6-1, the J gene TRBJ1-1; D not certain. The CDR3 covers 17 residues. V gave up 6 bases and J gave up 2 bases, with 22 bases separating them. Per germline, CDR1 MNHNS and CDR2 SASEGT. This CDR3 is CASSDVGGGWENTEAFF. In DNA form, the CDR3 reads TGTGCCAGCAGCGATGTAGGTGGAGGTTGGGAAAACACTGAAGCTTTCTTT.

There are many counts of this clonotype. The CDR3 sequence: CASKGLAGISYEQYF. The CDR3 DNA reads as TGTGCCAGCAAGGGACTAGCGGGTATATCCTACGAGCAGTACTTC. The chain carries TRBV6-4 and TRBJ2-7, with 12 bases that match TRBD2. Germline V gives CDR1 MRHNA, CDR2 SNTAGT. CDR3 length equals 15 residues. V lost 7 bases, J lost 1 base, and 5 bases stayed unmatched.